Following are 6 T cell receptor beta chains from one sample sequenced in a study of CD8+ T cells in alopecia areata (dated by TCRdb to the late 2010s). Receptor libraries were prepared by the immunoSEQ multiplex PCR assay. For TCR sequencing, RNA was extracted from every sample and reverse transcribed into cDNA to serve as template. Not all clones reach the TCRdb copy of this immuneACCESS table, which keeps in-frame sequences only. Checked studies attribute under half of the gap to unresolved V genes and leave the rest unexplained. A total of about 160,000 clones appear in this sample, about two thirds of them only once. The ten largest clonotypes hold 0.75% to 0.95% of the sample. The time point label, read with the paper, signifies: roughly 27 days on oral tofacitinib. Sample treatment or condition, as interpreted from the label and publication: oral pan-JAK inhibitor, 5-10 mg twice daily. The specimen was CD4+ T cells sorted from blood, collected at week 4, from a patient treated with tofacitinib. The receptors stem from a human donor with alopecia areata.

This clone turned up a few times. The chain employs TRBV2 and TRBJ1-2; D gene uncertain. The CDR3 has 12 amino acids. Germline CDR1 SNHLY, CDR2 FYNNEI. Between the trimmed V and J ends, which lost 9 bases and 8 bases, there was a span of 16 bases. CDR3 nucleotides: TGTGCCAGAAAAAAACAGTTACTCGGCTACACCTTC. Translation: CARKKQLLGYTF.

This clone was found many times. The sample has other DNA sequences that encode this CDR3 too. The J gene is TRBJ1-4, the V gene TRBV6-5; D is possibly TRBD1 (6 bases). The CDR3 runs 14 residues. Germline V gene sequence: CDR1 MNHEY, CDR2 SVGAGI. The V and J ends lost 6 bases and 0 bases respectively, with 8 bases between them. CDR3 protein: CASSGGATNEKLFF. The CDR3 DNA follows: TGTGCCAGCAGCGGGGGCGCAACTAATGAAAAACTGTTTTTT.

This chain links TRBV9 with TRBJ1-4; no definite D call. The germline V gene encodes CDR1 SGDLS and CDR2 YYNGEE. The CDR3 loop spans 15 amino acids. Trimming stripped 0 bases from V and 3 bases from J, with 9 bases between. CDR3 sequence: CASSVGRGPNEKLFF. The CDR3 DNA follows: TGTGCCAGCAGCGTAGGACGAGGTCCTAATGAAAAACTGTTTTTT.

This rearrangement joins TRBV4-3 to TRBJ2-3; D not resolved. The CDR3 length is 16 residues. Germline CDR1 and CDR2: LGHNA and YSLEER. V shed 1 base and J shed 1 base, with 12 bases lying between them. The CDR3 DNA reads TGCGCCAGCAGCCAAGGGGCGGCACCTCGCACAGATACGCAGTATTTT. It codes for CASSQGAAPRTDTQYF.

This clone was seen a few times. This chain uses TRBV25-1 with TRBJ1-3; D ambiguous. V shed 3 bases and J shed 3 bases, with 9 bases lying between them. The CDR3 loop spans 14 amino acids. The germline gives CDR1 MGHDK, CDR2 SYGVNS. The CDR3 nucleotides are TGTGCCAGCAGTGATTACGGAGGTGGAAACACCATATATTTT. This translates into CASSDYGGGNTIYF.

This clone was counted once. The chain has TRBV7-8 and TRBJ2-5, with D possibly being TRBD1 (6 bases). Germline V CDR1 and CDR2: SGHVS, FQNEAQ. The CDR3 has 13 residues. Trimming cost V 6 bases and J 2 bases, with 10 bases left between them. The CDR3 DNA is TGTGCCAGCAGTCAGGGGTTTCAAGAGACCCAGTACTTC. Encoded protein: CASSQGFQETQYF.